A single sample gave rise to the 28 T cell receptor beta chains below, sequenced in a study of blood T cell repertoires in COVID-19. Assay used: immunoSEQ multiplex PCR; TCRdb lists only in-frame clones, some missing. This sample has under 55,000 clones, with approximately 80% found just once. The sequencing input was peripheral blood. The receptor set was obtained from a human donor in a cohort sampled during active COVID-19.

The chain is built from TRBV27 and TRBJ2-1; 9 bases fit TRBD2. This CDR3 has 21 amino acids. V was clipped by 2 bases and J by 3 bases; unmatched bases: 20. Germline V lookup: CDR1 MNHEY, CDR2 SMNVEV (reference sequence). CDR3 sequence: CASSLQAPRLAVTNGYNEQFF. The DNA for the CDR3 is TGTGCCAGCAGTTTACAGGCCCCGCGACTAGCGGTAACTAACGGCTACAATGAGCAGTTCTTC.

This clone was observed a single time. V usage is TRBV7-6 and J usage is TRBJ2-1; D possibly corresponds to TRBD1 (5 bases). V was cut by 5 bases and J by 5 bases, with 10 bases left in between. The CDR3 totals 13 residues. Germline V gene sequence: CDR1 SGHVS, CDR2 FNYEAQ. CDR3 loop: CASSPQGNNEQFF. The CDR3 DNA reads as TGTGCCAGCAGCCCGCAGGGTAACAATGAGCAGTTCTTC.

This chain connects TRBV14 to TRBJ1-4; tentative D call: TRBD1 (5 bases). This CDR3 spans 14 amino acids. CDR1 is SGHDN and CDR2 is FVKESK in the germline V gene. V gave up 4 bases and J gave up 0 bases, with 6 bases separating them. This chain's CDR3 is CASSPTATNEKLFF. CDR3 nucleotides: TGTGCCAGCAGCCCGACAGCAACTAATGAAAAACTGTTTTTT.

This sequence joins TRBV28 and TRBJ2-7; 9 bases are shared with TRBD1. This CDR3 has 16 amino acids. J was trimmed by 0 bases and V by 0 bases; bases with no gene match: 3. CDR1 is MDHEN and CDR2 is SYDVKM in the germline V gene. CDR3 loop: CASSLWGQGSSYEQYF. The CDR3 nucleotides are TGTGCCAGCAGTTTATGGGGACAGGGCTCCTCCTACGAGCAGTACTTC.

The chain combines TRBV3-1 (or the pseudogene TRBV3-2) with TRBJ1-2; 7 bases agree with TRBD1. The CDR3 runs to 15 residues. From germline, CDR1 is LGHDT and CDR2 YNNKEL (reference sequence). J was trimmed by 2 bases and V by 3 bases; bases with no gene match: 6. The CDR3 is CASSHLGQENYGYTF. The CDR3, as DNA: TGTGCCAGCAGCCACCTCGGACAGGAAAACTATGGCTACACCTTC.

The V and J genes are TRBV7-2 and TRBJ2-2; 10 bases align to TRBD2. CDR1 and CDR2 from the germline V gene are SGHTA and FQGNSA. The CDR3 spans 18 residues. Trimming at V came to 7 bases and at J to 0 bases, leaving 11 bases not matched to a gene. CDR3 coding DNA: TGTGCCAGCAACCCCTCCAGGACTAGCGGCGCGAACACCGGGGAGCTGTTTTTT. It encodes CASNPSRTSGANTGELFF.

J is TRBJ1-5 and V is TRBV30; 8 bases align to TRBD1. Germline CDR1 and CDR2: GTSNPN and SVGIG (reference sequence). V lost 2 bases and J lost 2; bases outside the gene matches: 2. This CDR3 is built from 14 residues. CDR3 in amino acids: CAWSQTGGNQPQHF. The CDR3 DNA reads as TGTGCCTGGAGTCAGACAGGGGGCAATCAGCCCCAGCATTTT. The full variable domain, completed using reference TRBV30 and TRBJ1-5, is SQTIHQWPATLVQPVGSPLSLECTVEGTSNPNLYWYRQAAGRGLQLLFYSVGIGQISSEVPQNLSASRPQDRQFILSSKKLLLSDSGFYLCAWSQTGGNQPQHFGDGTRLSIL.

The genes are TRBV5-1 and TRBJ1-6; tentatively, D is TRBD1 (6 bases). Germline V lookup: CDR1 SGHRS, CDR2 YFSETQ. V lost 0 bases to trimming and J lost 9 bases, with 13 bases between them. This CDR3 comprises 15 residues. The DNA for the CDR3 is TGCGCCAGCAGCTTGGAGGGGGTCTACGGTTCACCCCTCCACTTT. Amino acid sequence: CASSLEGVYGSPLHF.

In its sample, this clone was seen once. This may arise from a read error, as a much more abundant clone is one base away. This sample includes further DNA sequences coding for the same CDR3. This chain uses TRBV25-1 with TRBJ2-7, with 8 bases lining up with TRBD1. The CDR3 is made up of 15 amino acids. CDR1 MGHDK and CDR2 SYGVNS come from the germline V gene. The V gene end was trimmed by 4 bases and the J gene end by 4 bases; junction bases not matched to a gene: 9. CDR3 DNA: TGTGCCAGCAGTGGAGCGAACAGGGGGGCTTACGAGCAGTACTTC. Translating gives CASSGANRGAYEQYF.

V usage is TRBV10-1 and J usage is TRBJ2-1; 11 bases line up with TRBD2. The germline V gene encodes CDR1 WNHNN and CDR2 SYGVQD (reference sequence). The CDR3 extends over 16 amino acids. J gave up 2 bases and V 3 bases, and 3 bases lay outside the gene matches. The chain's CDR3 is CASSDPGLAAYNEQFF. CDR3 DNA sequence: TGCGCCAGCAGTGACCCGGGACTAGCGGCCTACAATGAGCAGTTCTTC.

The chain links TRBV24-1 to TRBJ2-3; 10 nucleotides line up with TRBD1. V trimming: 0 bases; J trimming: 1 base; junction bases outside the gene matches: 0. From germline, CDR1 is KGHDR and CDR2 SFDVKD. The CDR3 sequence is 16 residues long. CDR3 in amino acids: CATSDLGTGGTDTQYF. CDR3 nucleotides: TGTGCCACCAGTGATTTGGGGACAGGGGGCACAGATACGCAGTATTTT.

The chain combines TRBV6-4 with TRBJ1-3, with 7 bases that match TRBD1. CDR1 and CDR2 from the germline V gene are MRHNA and SNTAGT. The CDR3 has 17 amino acids. V lost 6 bases to trimming and J lost 0 bases; unmatched junction nucleotides: 11. The CDR3 sequence: CASRTPPQGNSGNTIYF. In DNA, the CDR3 is TGTGCCAGCAGGACTCCCCCACAGGGGAACTCTGGAAACACCATATATTTT.

The chain uses TRBV11-2 and TRBJ2-1; no firm D call. Trimming shortened V by 2 bases and J by 0 bases, and 11 bases separated the two germline ends. The CDR3 is made up of 16 amino acids. CDR1 SGHAT and CDR2 FQNNGV come from the germline V gene. The CDR3 sequence: CASSLKATSSYNEQFF. The CDR3 nucleotides are TGTGCCAGCAGCTTAAAAGCGACGAGCTCCTACAATGAGCAGTTCTTC.

V is TRBV20-1 and J is TRBJ2-7; 8 bases match TRBD2. The CDR3 runs to 20 residues. Trimming at V came to 3 bases and at J to 0 bases, leaving 22 bases not matched to a gene. CDR1 is DFQATT, CDR2 SNEGSKA, per germline (reference sequence). The chain's CDR3 is CSASGRRGIIRGGSSYEQYF. DNA for the CDR3: TGCAGTGCTAGTGGACGGAGAGGGATAATTCGGGGGGGAAGCTCCTACGAGCAGTACTTC.

This clone was observed once. V and J are TRBV19 and TRBJ1-4, with 9 bases matching TRBD1. Germline V gives CDR1 LNHDA, CDR2 SQIVND (reference sequence). V shed 5 bases and J 3 bases; nucleotides not matched to a gene: 4. This CDR3 is built from 15 residues. In DNA, the CDR3 is TGTGCCAGTAGTCCCAGGACAGGGGCTAATGAAAAACTGTTTTTT. As protein: CASSPRTGANEKLFF.

The V and J genes are TRBV30 and TRBJ1-1, with a possible D match to TRBD1 (5 bases). Trimming stripped 7 bases from V and 0 bases from J, with 12 bases between. This CDR3 is built from 13 residues. Germline CDR1 is GTSNPN and CDR2 is SVGIG (reference sequence). CDR3 DNA: TGTGCCTCCAATAGACAGATGAACACTGAAGCTTTCTTT. As protein: CASNRQMNTEAFF.

This chain connects TRBV4-1 to TRBJ2-1; 13 bases map to TRBD2. This CDR3 contains 17 residues. Trimming removed 4 bases from V and 7 bases from J; junction bases left unmatched: 10. CDR1 and CDR2 from the germline V gene are MGHRA and YSYEKL. The CDR3 region is CASSPSQGTSGKNEQFF. The DNA of the CDR3 is TGCGCCAGCAGCCCCAGCCAGGGGACTAGCGGGAAGAATGAGCAGTTCTTC.

This chain joins TRBV11-3 and TRBJ1-5; D unclear. The CDR3 runs to 14 residues. Germline V gives CDR1 SGHNT, CDR2 YENEEA. V lost 2 bases and J lost 1, with 6 bases in between. The CDR3 loop reads CASSLSGSNQPQHF. DNA of the CDR3: TGTGCCAGCAGCTTATCGGGGAGCAATCAGCCCCAGCATTTT. The full variable domain, completed using reference TRBV11-3 and TRBJ1-5, is EAGVVQSPRYKIIEKKQPVAFWCNPISGHNTLYWYLQNLGQGPELLIRYENEEAVDDSQLPKDRFSAERLKGVDSTLKIQPAELGDSAVYLCASSLSGSNQPQHFGDGTRLSIL.

The rearrangement joins TRBV15 to TRBJ2-2; D is perhaps TRBD1 (5 bases). The CDR3 spans 16 residues. V was trimmed by 0 bases and J by 4 bases, leaving 12 bases between them. Per the germline V gene, CDR1 is LNHNV and CDR2 is YYDKDF (reference sequence). The CDR3 here is CATSREQTRGTGELFF. The CDR3 DNA sequence: TGTGCCACCAGCAGAGAACAGACAAGGGGCACCGGGGAGCTGTTTTTT.

The chain employs TRBV30 and TRBJ1-1; the match to TRBD1 covers 10 bases. V dropped 2 bases and J dropped 5; count of bases not matched to a gene: 11. Looked up from germline, CDR1 is GTSNPN and CDR2 is SVGIG (reference sequence). CDR3 length: 16 amino acids. As DNA, the CDR3 is TGTGCCTGGAGTTTCGACAGGGGGCCCGGGAAAACTGAAGCTTTCTTT. It is translated as CAWSFDRGPGKTEAFF. The full variable domain, with the rest looked up from reference TRBV30 and TRBJ1-1, is SQTIHQWPATLVQPVGSPLSLECTVEGTSNPNLYWYRQAAGRGLQLLFYSVGIGQISSEVPQNLSASRPQDRQFILSSKKLLLSDSGFYLCAWSFDRGPGKTEAFFGQGTRLTVV.

The chain is built from TRBV6-6 and TRBJ2-7; D is possibly TRBD1 (5 bases). Germline lookup yields CDR1 MNHNY and CDR2 SVGAGI (reference sequence). V was pared by 4 bases and J by 1 base, with 17 bases between. There are 16 residues in the CDR3. Here the CDR3 DNA reads TGTGCCAGCAGTTCTGGTCCACAGACAGAATCCTACGAGCAGTACTTC. It codes for CASSSGPQTESYEQYF.

The CDR3, as DNA: TGTGCCAGTAGTATAGCCGGGACAGGCGGGCCCGAGCAGTACTTC. The encoded protein is CASSIAGTGGPEQYF. The chain links TRBV19 to TRBJ2-7; TRBD1 matches at 8 bases. Unmatched junction bases numbered 8, after V lost 1 base and J lost 6 bases. The CDR3 is 15 residues long. CDR1 and CDR2 from the germline V gene are LNHDA and SQIVND (reference sequence).

This clone showed up just once. The chain uses TRBV5-1 and TRBJ2-1; maybe TRBD1 (6 bases). CDR1 SGHRS and CDR2 YFSETQ come from the germline V gene. Deletions cut 0 bases from V and 5 bases from J, with 12 bases between. There are 15 residues in the CDR3. Here the CDR3 DNA reads TGCGCCAGCAGCTTGGCGGGGACACTTAACAATGAGCAGTTCTTC. Its protein is CASSLAGTLNNEQFF.

The chain combines TRBV24-1 with TRBJ2-7; D is uncertain. Germline CDR1 reads KGHDR; CDR2 reads SFDVKD. Trimming stripped 4 bases from V and 3 bases from J, with 18 bases between. The CDR3 runs to 16 residues. The CDR3 spells CATSDPSFDTNYEQYF. The CDR3 coding sequence is TGTGCCACCAGTGACCCCTCTTTCGACACAAACTACGAGCAGTACTTC.

The rearrangement uses TRBV3-1 (or the pseudogene TRBV3-2) and TRBJ2-7, with 10 bases that match TRBD1. The CDR3 totals 14 residues. Germline V gives CDR1 LGHDT, CDR2 YNNKEL (reference sequence). V lost 5 bases to trimming and J lost 5 bases; unmatched junction nucleotides: 6. In DNA form, the CDR3 reads TGTGCCAGCAGCTTTTGGACAGGGGGAAACGAGCAGTACTTC. Its protein product is CASSFWTGGNEQYF.

The V and J genes are TRBV10-3 and TRBJ2-7, with 10 bases fitting TRBD1. This CDR3 is built from 12 residues. The V segment lost 7 bases and the J segment 5 bases; nucleotides outside the gene matches: 2. Germline CDR1 is ENHRY and CDR2 is SYGVKD. CDR3 DNA: TGTGCCATCAATGACAGGGGGCACGAGCAGTACTTC. It yields the protein CAINDRGHEQYF.

A few counts support this clone. The rearrangement uses TRBV7-2 and TRBJ2-5; D is unclear. The CDR3 is 12 residues long. V was cut by 1 base and J by 7 bases, with 7 bases left in between. Germline lookup yields CDR1 SGHTA and CDR2 FQGNSA. DNA for the CDR3: TGTGCCAGCAGCTTAGTATCCCGGACCCAGTACTTC. Amino acids: CASSLVSRTQYF.

V is TRBV7-9 and J is TRBJ2-1; unclear D gene. This CDR3 contains 12 residues. Germline V gene data show CDR1 as SEHNR and CDR2 as FQNEAQ (reference sequence). Trimming left V 3 bases short and J 7 bases short, with 7 bases between. CDR3 nucleotide sequence: TGTGCCAGCAGCTTCGAGACTAATGAGCAGTTCTTC. Translation gives CASSFETNEQFF.